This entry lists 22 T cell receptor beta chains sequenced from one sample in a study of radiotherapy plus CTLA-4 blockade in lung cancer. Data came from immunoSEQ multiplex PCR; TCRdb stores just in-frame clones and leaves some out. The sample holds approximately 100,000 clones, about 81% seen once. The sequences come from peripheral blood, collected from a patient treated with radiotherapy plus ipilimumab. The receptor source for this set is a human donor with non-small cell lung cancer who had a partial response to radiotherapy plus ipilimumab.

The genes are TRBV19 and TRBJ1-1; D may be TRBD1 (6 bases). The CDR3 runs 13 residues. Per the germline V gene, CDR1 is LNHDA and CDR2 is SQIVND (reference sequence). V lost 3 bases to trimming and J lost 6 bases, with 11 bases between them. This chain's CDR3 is CASSIPGGAEAFF. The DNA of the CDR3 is TGTGCCAGTAGTATCCCGGGGGGCGCTGAAGCTTTCTTT.

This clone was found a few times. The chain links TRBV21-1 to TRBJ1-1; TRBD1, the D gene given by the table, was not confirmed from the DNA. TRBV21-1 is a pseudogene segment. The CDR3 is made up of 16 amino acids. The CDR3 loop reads CASSKGGQDLNTEAFF. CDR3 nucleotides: TGTGCCAGCAGCAAAGGGGGACAGGACCTGAACACTGAAGCTTTCTTT.

CDR3 nucleotides: TGTGCCAGCAGCGGGGGACTAGCGGACACAGATACGCAGTATTTT. It yields the protein CASSGGLADTDTQYF. The rearrangement uses TRBV9 and TRBJ2-3, with TRBD2 identical over 11 bases. J lost 2 bases, V lost 3 bases, and 2 bases had no gene match. CDR1 is SGDLS, CDR2 YYNGEE, per germline. The CDR3 sequence is 15 residues long.

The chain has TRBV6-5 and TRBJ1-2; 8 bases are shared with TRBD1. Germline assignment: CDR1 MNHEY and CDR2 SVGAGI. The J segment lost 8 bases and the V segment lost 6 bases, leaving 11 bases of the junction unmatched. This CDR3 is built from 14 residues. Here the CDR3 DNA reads TGTGCCAGCAGCCTGACAGGGGCATTTCGGGGCTACACCTTC. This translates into CASSLTGAFRGYTF.

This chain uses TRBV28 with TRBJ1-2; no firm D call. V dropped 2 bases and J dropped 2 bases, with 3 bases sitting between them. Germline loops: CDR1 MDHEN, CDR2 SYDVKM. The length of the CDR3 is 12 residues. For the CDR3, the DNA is TGTGCCAGCAGTTTACGGAACTATGGCTACACCTTC. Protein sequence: CASSLRNYGYTF.

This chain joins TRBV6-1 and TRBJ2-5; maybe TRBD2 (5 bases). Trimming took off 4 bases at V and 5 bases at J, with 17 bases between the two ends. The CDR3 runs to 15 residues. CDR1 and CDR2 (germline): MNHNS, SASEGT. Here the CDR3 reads CASSGRKAVRETQYF. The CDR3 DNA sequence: TGTGCCAGCAGTGGGAGGAAAGCAGTTCGGGAGACCCAGTACTTC.

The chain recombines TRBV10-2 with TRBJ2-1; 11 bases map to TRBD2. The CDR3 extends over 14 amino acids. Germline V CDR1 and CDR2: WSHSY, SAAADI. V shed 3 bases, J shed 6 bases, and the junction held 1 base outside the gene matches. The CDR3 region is CASSDSGRGNEQFF. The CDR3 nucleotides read TGCGCCAGCAGTGATAGCGGGAGGGGCAATGAGCAGTTCTTC.

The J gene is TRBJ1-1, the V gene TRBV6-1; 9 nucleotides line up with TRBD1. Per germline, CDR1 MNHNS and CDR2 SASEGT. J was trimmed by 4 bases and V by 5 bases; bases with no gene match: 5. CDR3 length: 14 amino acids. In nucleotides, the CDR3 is TGTGCCAGCAGTTCAGACAGGGGGAGCACTGAAGCTTTCTTT. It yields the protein CASSSDRGSTEAFF.

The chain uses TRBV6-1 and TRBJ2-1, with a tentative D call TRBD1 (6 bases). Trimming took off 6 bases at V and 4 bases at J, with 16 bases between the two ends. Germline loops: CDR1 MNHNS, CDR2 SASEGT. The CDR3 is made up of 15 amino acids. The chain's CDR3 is CASRPPGTRYNEQFF. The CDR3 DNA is TGTGCCAGCAGGCCCCCCGGGACACGGTACAATGAGCAGTTCTTC.

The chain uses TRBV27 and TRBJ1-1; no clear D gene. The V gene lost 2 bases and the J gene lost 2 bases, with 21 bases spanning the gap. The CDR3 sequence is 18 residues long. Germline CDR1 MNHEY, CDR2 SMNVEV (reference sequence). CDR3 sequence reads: CASSLRRPQAGLNTEAFF. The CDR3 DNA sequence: TGTGCCAGCAGTTTACGCCGACCCCAGGCGGGGTTAAACACTGAAGCTTTCTTT.

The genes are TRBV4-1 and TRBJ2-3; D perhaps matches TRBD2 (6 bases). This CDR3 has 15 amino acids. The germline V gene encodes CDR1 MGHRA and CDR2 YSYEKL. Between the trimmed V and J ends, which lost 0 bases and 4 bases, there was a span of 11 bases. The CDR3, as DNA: TGCGCCAGCAGCCAAGAGGAGGGTCGGGCAGATACGCAGTATTTT. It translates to CASSQEEGRADTQYF.

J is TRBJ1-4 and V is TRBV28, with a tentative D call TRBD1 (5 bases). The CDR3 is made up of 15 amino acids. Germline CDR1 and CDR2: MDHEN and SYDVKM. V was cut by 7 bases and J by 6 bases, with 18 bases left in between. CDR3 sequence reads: CASNIGGAGDEKLFF. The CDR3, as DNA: TGTGCCAGCAACATTGGTGGGGCGGGGGATGAAAAACTGTTTTTT.

The CDR3 nucleotides read TGTGCCAGCAGCTTAGGAAGGGGGAATGAGCAGTTCTTC. This encodes CASSLGRGNEQFF. This chain uses TRBV11-2 with TRBJ2-1; weak D call: TRBD1 (6 bases). With 1 base removed from V and 7 bases from J, the gap between germline ends came to 8 bases. The CDR3 contains 13 residues. CDR1 is SGHAT, CDR2 FQNNGV, per germline.

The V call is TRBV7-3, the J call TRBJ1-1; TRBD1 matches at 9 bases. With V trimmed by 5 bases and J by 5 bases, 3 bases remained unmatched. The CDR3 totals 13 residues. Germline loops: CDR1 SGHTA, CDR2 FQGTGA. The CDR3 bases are TGTGCCAGCAGCGTGGGACAGGGAACTGAAGCTTTCTTT. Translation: CASSVGQGTEAFF.

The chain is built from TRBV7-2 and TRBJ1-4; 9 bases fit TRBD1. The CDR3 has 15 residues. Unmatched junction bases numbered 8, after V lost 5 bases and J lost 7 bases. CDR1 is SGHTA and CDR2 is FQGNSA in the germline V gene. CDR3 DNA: TGTGCCAGCAGCACAAACAGGGGGCGAGGTGAAAAACTGTTTTTT. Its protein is CASSTNRGRGEKLFF.

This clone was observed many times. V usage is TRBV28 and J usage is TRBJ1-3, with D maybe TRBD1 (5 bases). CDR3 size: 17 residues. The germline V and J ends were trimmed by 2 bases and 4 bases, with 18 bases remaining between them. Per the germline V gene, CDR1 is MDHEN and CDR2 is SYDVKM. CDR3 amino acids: CASSLLAQGTMGNTIYF. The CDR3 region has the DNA TGTGCCAGCAGTTTACTTGCCCAGGGAACGATGGGAAACACCATATATTTT.

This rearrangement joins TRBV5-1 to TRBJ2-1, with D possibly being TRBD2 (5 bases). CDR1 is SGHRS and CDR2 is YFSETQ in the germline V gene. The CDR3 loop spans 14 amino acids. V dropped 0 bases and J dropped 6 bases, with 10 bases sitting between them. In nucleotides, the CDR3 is TGCGCCAGCAGCTTGGGTCCTACTAGCAATGAGCAGTTCTTC. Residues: CASSLGPTSNEQFF. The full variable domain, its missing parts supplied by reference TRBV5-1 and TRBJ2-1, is KAGVTQTPRYLIKTRGQQVTLSCSPISGHRSVSWYQQTPGQGLQFLFEYFSETQRNKGNFPGRFSGRQFSNSRSEMNVSTLELGDSALYLCASSLGPTSNEQFFGPGTRLTVL.

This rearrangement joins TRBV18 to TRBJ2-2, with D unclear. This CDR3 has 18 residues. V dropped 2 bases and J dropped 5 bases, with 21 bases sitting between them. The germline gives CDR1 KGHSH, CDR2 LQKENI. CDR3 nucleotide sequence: TGTGCCAGCTCACCAAATTCTTGGTCTGGAGTGCAGACCGGGGAGCTGTTTTTT. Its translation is CASSPNSWSGVQTGELFF.

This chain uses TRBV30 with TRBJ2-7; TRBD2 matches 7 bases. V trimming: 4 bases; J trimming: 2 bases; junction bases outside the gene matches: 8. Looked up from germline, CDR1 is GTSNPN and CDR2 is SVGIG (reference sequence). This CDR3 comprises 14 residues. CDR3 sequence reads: CAWKKAGLTYEQYF. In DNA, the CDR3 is TGTGCCTGGAAAAAAGCGGGACTGACCTACGAGCAGTACTTC.

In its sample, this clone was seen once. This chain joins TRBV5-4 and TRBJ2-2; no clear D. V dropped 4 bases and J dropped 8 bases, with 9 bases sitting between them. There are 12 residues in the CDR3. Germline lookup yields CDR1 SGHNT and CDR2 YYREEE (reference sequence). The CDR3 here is CASSKPGGELFF. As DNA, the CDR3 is TGTGCCAGCAGCAAACCCGGGGGGGAGCTGTTTTTT.

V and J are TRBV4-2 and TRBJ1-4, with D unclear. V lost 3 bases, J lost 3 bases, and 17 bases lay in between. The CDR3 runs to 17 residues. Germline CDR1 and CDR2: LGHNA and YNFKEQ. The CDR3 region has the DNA TGTGCCAGCAGCCAGAATCCTGGGCCGTCGGCTAATGAAAAACTGTTTTTT. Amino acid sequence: CASSQNPGPSANEKLFF.

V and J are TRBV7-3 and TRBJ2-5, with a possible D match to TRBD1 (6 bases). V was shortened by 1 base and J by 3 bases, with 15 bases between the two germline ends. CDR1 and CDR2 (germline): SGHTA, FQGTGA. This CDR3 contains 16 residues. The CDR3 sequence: CASSLRGPTGKETQYF. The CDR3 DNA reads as TGTGCCAGCAGCTTAAGGGGCCCCACAGGGAAAGAGACCCAGTACTTC.